One and the same sample provided the 14 T cell receptor beta chains below, sequenced in a study of spatial heterogeneity in lung cancer. Using its own MiXCR run on the 5' RACE reads, TCRdb lists one record per CDR3 protein. The table has fewer than 50,000 distinct CDR3 sequences, 10% seen once. The sample's time point: blood at routine non-recurrence follow-up after resection. The sequences come from PBMCs, collected at follow-up. The receptors here all came from a female donor with early-stage non-small cell lung cancer.

A few counts support this clonotype. The chain links TRBV5-1 to TRBJ1-2, with TRBD1 matching 12 bases. J lost 8 bases, V lost 5 bases, and 16 bases had no gene match. This CDR3 has 17 residues. The V gene's germline CDR1 is SGHRS and CDR2 YFSETQ. CDR3 sequence reads: CASRMTFWDRGRGGYTF. The CDR3 bases are TGCGCCAGCAGAATGACATTTTGGGACAGGGGGCGAGGCGGCTACACCTTC.

This clonotype was seen repeatedly, ten times or more. The rearrangement uses TRBV12-3 or TRBV12-4 and TRBJ1-1; no definite D call. The length of the CDR3 is 13 residues. Trimming took off 4 bases at V and 3 bases at J, with 9 bases between the two ends. The CDR3 DNA follows: TGTGCCAGCAGTTCCCGGTTGGACACTGAAGCTTTCTTT. As protein: CASSSRLDTEAFF.

The chain carries TRBV10-3 and TRBJ1-3; D not certain. This CDR3 region has 12 residues. Germline CDR1 reads ENHRY; CDR2 reads SYGVKD. V shed 10 bases and J shed 2 bases, with 9 bases lying between them. CDR3 sequence: CASRAPGNTIYF. The CDR3 coding sequence is TGTGCCAGCAGAGCCCCTGGAAACACCATATATTTT.

This clonotype was counted at least ten times. J is TRBJ2-6 and V is TRBV14; D is unresolved. Trimming pared 0 bases from V and 5 bases from J, leaving 8 bases between. The CDR3 is 15 residues long. Germline values: CDR1 SGHDN, CDR2 FVKESK. In nucleotides, the CDR3 is TGTGCCAGCAGCCAAGATGCGGTCAGGGCCAACGTCCTGACTTTC. It codes for CASSQDAVRANVLTF.

This clonotype was seen many times. This chain connects TRBV11-2 to TRBJ2-2; D assignment may be TRBD1 or TRBD2 (5 bases each). Germline V gives CDR1 SGHAT, CDR2 FQNNGV. V was shortened by 3 bases and J by 0 bases, with 14 bases between the two germline ends. CDR3 length equals 17 residues. The DNA of the CDR3 is TGTGCCAGCAGCTTCTCCTCGGGACGGACGAACACCGGGGAGCTGTTTTTT. Protein sequence: CASSFSSGRTNTGELFF. The full variable domain, in which reference TRBV11-2 and TRBJ2-2 provide the parts outside the CDR3, is EAGVAQSPRYKIIEKRQSVAFWCNPISGHATLYWYQQILGQGPKLLIQFQNNGVVDDSQLPKDRFSAERLKGVDSTLKIQPAKLEDSAVYLCASSFSSGRTNTGELFFGEGSRLTVL.

This clonotype has a handful of counts. The rearrangement links TRBV10-3 to TRBJ2-2; possible D gene TRBD1, 6 bases. This CDR3 spans 14 amino acids. The germline V gene encodes CDR1 ENHRY and CDR2 SYGVKD. V was shortened by 10 bases and J by 4 bases, with 16 bases between the two germline ends. The CDR3 spells CATGEQGGTGELFF. The CDR3 DNA follows: TGTGCCACTGGGGAACAGGGTGGCACCGGGGAGCTGTTTTTT.

In regard to this clonotype: This may arise from a read error, as a much more abundant clone is one base away. The chain employs TRBV14 and TRBJ2-7; 11 bases align to TRBD1. This CDR3 comprises 17 residues. In germline, CDR1 is SGHDN, CDR2 FVKESK. CDR3 in amino acids: CASSPGQGASSSCEQYF. The DNA of the CDR3 is TGTGCCAGCAGCCCTGGACAGGGGGCGAGTTCGTCCTGCGAGCAGTACTTC.

The genes are TRBV30 and TRBJ2-7; 12 bases agree with TRBD1. The CDR3 sequence is 13 residues long. The germline V gene encodes CDR1 GTSNPN and CDR2 SVGIG (reference sequence). V gave up 4 bases and J gave up 7 bases; unmatched junction bases: 5. This chain's CDR3 is CAWTGQGAWEQYF. The CDR3, as DNA: TGTGCCTGGACGGGACAGGGGGCTTGGGAGCAGTACTTC.

This clonotype was detected many times. This chain links TRBV12-3 or TRBV12-4 with TRBJ2-2, with 7 bases aligning to TRBD1. This CDR3 is built from 15 residues. Trimming at V came to 3 bases and at J to 5 bases, leaving 6 bases not matched to a gene. As DNA, the CDR3 is TGTGCCAGCAGTTTGGGCAGGGGGAAGACCGGGGAGCTGTTTTTT. This sequence encodes CASSLGRGKTGELFF.

V and J are TRBV19 and TRBJ1-2; 8 bases line up with TRBD1. CDR3 length: 16 amino acids. J lost 7 bases, V lost 5 bases, and 15 bases had no gene match. CDR1 is LNHDA and CDR2 is SQIVND in the germline V gene (reference sequence). This chain's CDR3 is CASSLAGGQIVGGYTF. The CDR3 DNA is TGTGCCAGTAGTCTAGCAGGGGGCCAGATCGTCGGTGGCTACACCTTC.

This clonotype came up many times. The chain recombines TRBV28 with TRBJ2-7, with 10 nucleotides matching TRBD1. This CDR3 is 15 amino acids long. V was clipped by 5 bases and J by 2 bases; unmatched bases: 6. Looked up from germline, CDR1 is MDHEN and CDR2 is SYDVKM. In DNA form, the CDR3 reads TGTGCCAGCAGTCTCGCGGGACAGGGGACCTACGAGCAGTACTTC. Its translation: CASSLAGQGTYEQYF.

About this clonotype itself: This clone may be a read error of a much larger clone one base away. Since the CDR3 does not end with the conserved phenylalanine or tryptophan, this likely comes from a read error. The chain joins TRBV6-2 or TRBV6-3 to TRBJ2-5, with D possibly being TRBD2 (5 bases). The V end was cut by 7 bases, the J end by 5 bases, with 14 bases between. The CDR3 sequence is 13 residues long. Per germline, CDR1 MNHEY and CDR2 SVGEGT. CDR3 region: CASTDPGWETQYS. In nucleotides, the CDR3 is TGTGCCAGCACCGACCCGGGGTGGGAGACCCAGTACTCC.

This clonotype is medium-sized by share. The gene calls are TRBV20-1 and TRBJ1-5; 8 bases are a match to TRBD1. The CDR3 has 15 amino acids. Germline CDR1 DFQATT, CDR2 SNEGSKA (reference sequence). V trimming: 6 bases; J trimming: 2 bases; junction bases outside the gene matches: 9. CDR3 nucleotide sequence: TGCAGTGCCGGTCTCGACAGGGGCCGCAATCAGCCCCAGCATTTT. This codes for CSAGLDRGRNQPQHF.

This clonotype was detected many times. This chain uses TRBV12-3 or TRBV12-4 with TRBJ2-2; possibly TRBD1 or TRBD2 for D (5 bases each). This CDR3 is 17 amino acids long. With 3 bases removed from V and 2 bases from J, the gap between germline ends came to 16 bases. The CDR3 is CASSLRLGTFNTGELFF. CDR3 nucleotides: TGTGCCAGCAGTTTGAGGTTGGGGACCTTCAACACCGGGGAGCTGTTTTTT.